This T cell receptor (beta chain) was observed in a study of T cells in Graves' hyperthyroidism and ophthalmopathy. This clonotype has ten or more counts. RNA transcripts yielded amplified TCR beta CDR3 regions. During a first-round RT-PCR of the TCR CDR3, the HTBI primer set was used. TCRdb independently ran MiXCR on the multiplex PCR reads; one entry per CDR3 protein. The sample contains some 560,000 distinct CDR3 sequences, 15% to 19% of which appear only once. Sequenced input: blood. The sequence was collected from a woman in her 30s with Graves' hyperthyroidism.

Here the CDR3 reads CASSLELAGDYSDTQYF. CDR3 bases: TGTGCCAGCAGCTTGGAGTTGGCGGGAGACTATTCAGATACGCAGTATTTT. The chain is built from TRBV7-2 and TRBJ2-3, with 7 bases fitting TRBD2. This CDR3 contains 17 residues. Germline V gene data show CDR1 as SGHTA and CDR2 as FQGNSA. V lost 3 bases to trimming and J lost 4 bases; unmatched junction nucleotides: 13.